These T cell receptor beta chains were read from a single sample in a study of tumor and adjacent non-tumor tissue in lung cancer. TCRdb re-derived calls from the multiplex PCR reads in MiXCR, one entry per CDR3 protein. The sample records over 110,000 distinct CDR3 sequences, around 61% being singletons. Sequenced: lung tumor tissue. These receptors were obtained from a man aged 60-69 years with small cell lung cancer. The CDR3 runs from the conserved cysteine through the conserved F or W. The D gene is left open where the match is weak. Not all rows give a size; the values are once, few, many and, for expanded clones, a class.

clone_size	d_call	j_call	v_call	cdr3_aa	cdr3_nt
-	TRBD1	TRBJ2-3	TRBV20-1	CSASTPRDRATDTQYF	TGCAGTGCTTCAACCCCCCGGGACAGGGCGACAGATACGCAGTATTTT
-	-	TRBJ2-1	TRBV11-2	CASTINRQRRFYNEQFF	TGTGCCAGCACCATTAATAGACAGCGAAGATTCTACAATGAGCAGTTCTTC
once	-	TRBJ2-6	TRBV11-2	CASSLNHGSVLTF	TGTGCCAGCAGCTTAAATCATGGCTCCGTCCTGACATTC
few	-	TRBJ2-5	TRBV18	CASSPSETQYF	TGTGCCAGCTCACCGTCAGAGACCCAGTACTTC
many	TRBD2	TRBJ2-5	TRBV5-4	CASSIPGTSGQETQYF	TGTGCCAGCAGCATCCCCGGGACTAGCGGACAAGAGACCCAGTACTTC
many	-	TRBJ1-6	TRBV10-3	CAISEEQPNSPLHF	TGTGCCATCAGTGAAGAACAGCCGAATTCACCCCTCCACTTT
-	TRBD1	TRBJ2-7	TRBV29-1	CSTRQGAGYGQYF	TGCAGCACGAGACAGGGGGCGGGCTATGGGCAGTACTTC
-	-	TRBJ2-5	TRBV5-8	CASSSALYTETKYF	TGTGCCAGCAGCTCGGCCCTATATACGGAGACCAAGTACTTC
-	-	TRBJ1-5	TRBV28	CASSLRLSNQPQHF	TGTGCCAGCAGTTTGAGGCTGAGCAATCAACCCCAGCATTTT
-	-	TRBJ2-1	TRBV11-2	CANSCDPSGEQFF	TGTGCCAACAGCTGTGACCCCTCAGGTGAGCAGTTCTTC
medium-sized	-	TRBJ2-1	TRBV6-9	CANPGDPQSNEQFF	TGTGCCAATCCGGGGGACCCCCAGTCCAATGAGCAGTTCTTC
-	-	TRBJ2-7	TRBV29-1	CSVENGWNEQYF	TGCAGCGTTGAAAACGGGTGGAACGAGCAGTACTTC
-	-	TRBJ1-2	TRBV25-1	CANSEWSETDYGYTF	TGTGCCAACAGTGAATGGAGCGAGACAGATTATGGCTACACCTTC
-	-	TRBJ2-5	TRBV7-8	CARSLEWGRGWETQYF	TGTGCCCGCAGCTTAGAATGGGGGAGAGGCTGGGAGACCCAGTACTTC
-	-	TRBJ2-3	TRBV11-2	CAISALDTQYF	TGTGCCATTAGCGCCTTAGATACGCAGTATTTT
once	-	TRBJ2-3	TRBV28	CASRPEGVRSGDAQYF	TGTGCCAGCAGGCCCGAGGGTGTCCGTTCGGGGGATGCGCAGTATTTT
medium-sized	-	TRBJ1-5	TRBV6-5	CASSSTQVDQPQHF	TGTGCCAGCAGTTCTACGCAGGTCGATCAGCCCCAGCATTTT
many	-	TRBJ2-2	TRBV11-2	CASSSSLTGELFF	TGTGCCAGCAGCTCTAGCCTCACCGGGGAGCTGTTTTTT
-	TRBD1	TRBJ1-2	TRBV12-3/TRBV12-4	CASSFQGAVRYGYTF	TGTGCCAGTAGTTTCCAGGGGGCCGTTCGGTATGGCTACACCTTC
-	TRBD2	TRBJ2-3	TRBV5-1	CASSLGLAGAGIDTQYF	TGCGCCAGCAGCTTGGGACTAGCGGGAGCTGGGATAGATACGCAGTATTTT
many	TRBD1	TRBJ1-1	TRBV5-4	CASSLVGQANTEAFF	TGTGCCAGCAGCTTGGTGGGACAGGCGAACACTGAAGCTTTCTTT
-	-	TRBJ1-2	TRBV20-1	CSARDTAGGVGGYTF	TGCAGTGCTAGAGATACGGCCGGGGGGGTCGGTGGCTACACATTC
-	TRBD1	TRBJ1-5	TRBV28	CACSQQGAGQPQHF	TGTGCCTGCAGTCAGCAGGGGGCCGGGCAGCCCCAGCATTTT
many	-	TRBJ2-5	TRBV20-1	CSARLWGETGVETQYF	TGCAGTGCACGTCTGTGGGGGGAGACTGGGGTAGAGACCCAGTACTTC
many	TRBD2	TRBJ2-3	TRBV14	CASSRRTSGRAGTDTQYF	TGTGCCAGCAGCCGCCGGACTAGCGGGAGGGCCGGCACAGATACGCAGTATTTT
-	-	TRBJ2-2	TRBV11-2	CTSSLIRNTWELFF	TGTACCAGCAGCTTAATCAGGAACACCTGGGAGCTGTTTTTT
-	-	TRBJ2-1	TRBV11-2	CASNLAARTSHNEQFF	TGTGCCAGCAACTTAGCGGCGCGGACCTCCCACAATGAGCAGTTCTTC
many	-	TRBJ2-7	TRBV20-1	CSARDRGGMSSYEQYF	TGCAGTGCTAGAGATAGGGGCGGGATGAGCTCCTACGAGCAGTACTTC
few	-	TRBJ2-5	TRBV11-1	CASSSQGGVGGTQYF	TGCGCCAGCAGCTCCCAGGGGGGAGTGGGAGGGACCCAGTACTTC